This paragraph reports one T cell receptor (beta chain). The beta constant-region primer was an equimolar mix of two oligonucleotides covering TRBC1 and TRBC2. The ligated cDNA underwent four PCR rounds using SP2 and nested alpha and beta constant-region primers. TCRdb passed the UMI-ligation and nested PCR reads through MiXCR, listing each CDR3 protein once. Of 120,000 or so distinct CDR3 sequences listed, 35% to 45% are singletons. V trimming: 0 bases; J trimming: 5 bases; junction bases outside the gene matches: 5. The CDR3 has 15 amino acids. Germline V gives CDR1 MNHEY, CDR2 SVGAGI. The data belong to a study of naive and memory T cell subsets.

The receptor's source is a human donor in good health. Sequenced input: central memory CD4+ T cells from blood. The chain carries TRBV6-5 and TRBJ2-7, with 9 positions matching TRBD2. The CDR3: CASSYSMSGRNEQYF. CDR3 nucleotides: TGTGCCAGCAGTTACTCCATGAGCGGGAGGAACGAGCAGTACTTC.